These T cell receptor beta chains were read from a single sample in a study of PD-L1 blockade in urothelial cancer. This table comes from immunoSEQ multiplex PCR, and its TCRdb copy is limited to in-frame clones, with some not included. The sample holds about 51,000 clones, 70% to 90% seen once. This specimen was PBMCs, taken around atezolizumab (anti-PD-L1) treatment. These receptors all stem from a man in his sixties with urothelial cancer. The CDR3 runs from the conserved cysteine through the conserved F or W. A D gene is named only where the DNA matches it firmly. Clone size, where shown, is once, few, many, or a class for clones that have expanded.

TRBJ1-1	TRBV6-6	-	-	TGTGCCAGCAGTTCTCAGGCAGGGAGGGATACTGAAGCTTTCTTT	CASSSQAGRDTEAFF
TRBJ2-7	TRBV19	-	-	TGTGCCAGTAGTCTCCTGGCGGGGCCGTCCTACGAGCAGTACTTC	CASSLLAGPSYEQYF
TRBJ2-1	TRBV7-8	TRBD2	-	TGTGCCAGCAGCAAGACTAGCGGGGGGCCCCCCTACAATGAGCAGTTCTTC	CASSKTSGGPPYNEQFF
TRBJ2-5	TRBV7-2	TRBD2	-	TGTGCCAGCAGCAGAGCGGGAGAACGGGAGACCCAGTACTTC	CASSRAGERETQYF
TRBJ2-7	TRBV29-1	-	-	TGCAGCGTTGCCGGGAGCTACGAGCAGTACTTC	CSVAGSYEQYF
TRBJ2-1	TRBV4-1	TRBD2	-	TGCGCCAGCAGTCAAGCGGGAGCGTCCTACAATGAGCAGTTCTTC	CASSQAGASYNEQFF
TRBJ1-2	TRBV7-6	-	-	TGTGCCAGCAGCTTAGATCTGGGAGACTATGGCTACACCTTC	CASSLDLGDYGYTF
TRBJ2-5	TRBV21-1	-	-	TGTGCCAGCAGCTTTCGGGACAGGGATTGGGAGACCCAGTACTTC	CASSFRDRDWETQYF
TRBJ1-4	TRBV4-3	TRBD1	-	TGCGCCAGCAGCCAAGTGGGGGGACAGTTGGGATTTAGGGAAAAACTGTTTTTT	CASSQVGGQLGFREKLFF
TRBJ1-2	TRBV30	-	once	TGTGCCTGGAGTGAGGGGGGGATGAACTATGGCTACACCTTC	CAWSEGGMNYGYTF
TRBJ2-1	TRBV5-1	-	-	TGCGCCAGCAACGAGGGGGTTAGTTCCTACAATGAGCAGTTCTTC	CASNEGVSSYNEQFF
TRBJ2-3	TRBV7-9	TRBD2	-	TGTGCCAGCAGCCATAGCGGGAGGGGAGGTGATACGCAGTATTTT	CASSHSGRGGDTQYF
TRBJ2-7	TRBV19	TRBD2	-	TGTGCCAGTAGTAGTGAGCTAGCGGGAGAGCAGTACTTC	CASSSELAGEQYF
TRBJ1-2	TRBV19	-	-	TGTGCCACCTCCAACGGAGACAGCCAAAACTATGGCTACACCTTC	CATSNGDSQNYGYTF
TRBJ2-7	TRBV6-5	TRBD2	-	TGTGCCAGCAGTTACGCTAGCGGGATCTACGAGCAGTACTTC	CASSYASGIYEQYF
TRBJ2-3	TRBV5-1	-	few	TGCGCCAGCAGCTCACAGCAGCTTAGCACAGATACGCAGTATTTT	CASSSQQLSTDTQYF
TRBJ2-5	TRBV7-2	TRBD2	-	TGTGCCAGCAGCTTACCGCTAGCGGGGCAAGAGACCCAGTACTTC	CASSLPLAGQETQYF
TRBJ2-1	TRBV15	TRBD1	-	TGTGCCACCAGCAGAGACAGGGGGATCAGGAATGAGCAGTTCTTC	CATSRDRGIRNEQFF
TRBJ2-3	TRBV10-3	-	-	TGTGCCATCAGTGCCTTTGCAGACAGGATAACCACAGATACGCAGTATTTT	CAISAFADRITTDTQYF
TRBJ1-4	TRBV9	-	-	TGTGCCAGCAGCCCGGGCGGGGGGGCAGGTGAAAAACTGTTTTTT	CASSPGGGAGEKLFF
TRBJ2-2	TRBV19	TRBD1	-	TGTGCCAGTAGTTTTAGGACAGGGGGGGACACCGGGGAGCTGTTTTTT	CASSFRTGGDTGELFF
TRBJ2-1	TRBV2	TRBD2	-	TGTGCCTCAACCGGGACTAGCGGAACCAATGAGCAGTTCTTC	CASTGTSGTNEQFF
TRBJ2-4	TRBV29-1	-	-	TGCAGCGTAAGTCACGGGAGTCAGAAAAACATTCAGTACTTC	CSVSHGSQKNIQYF
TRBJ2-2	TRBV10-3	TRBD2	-	TGTGCCATCAACTCCCAGCGGGGGGGTCCCGGGGAGCTGTTTTTT	CAINSQRGGPGELFF
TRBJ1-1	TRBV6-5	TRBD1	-	TGTGCCAGCAGTTCAGGGACAGTGGGCATCACTCAAGCTTTCTTT	CASSSGTVGITQAFF
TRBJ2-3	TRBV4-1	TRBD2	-	TGCGCCAGCAGCCAAGAAGTCGCGGGGGGTGGTACGCAGTATTTT	CASSQEVAGGGTQYF
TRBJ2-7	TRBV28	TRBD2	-	TGTGCCAGCAGACCGGCCGGAGGGACTAGCGGGAGAGAGCAGTACTTC	CASRPAGGTSGREQYF
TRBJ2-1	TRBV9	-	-	TGTGCCAGCAGCGTAGTGAGAAATGAGCAGTTCTTC	CASSVVRNEQFF
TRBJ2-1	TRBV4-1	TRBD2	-	TGCGCCAGCAGCCAAGTCGGGAGGGGGGGCAATGAGCAGTTCTTC	CASSQVGRGGNEQFF
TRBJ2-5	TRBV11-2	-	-	TGTGCCAGCAGCTTTAGCCCCTTCGGGGAGACCCAGTACTTC	CASSFSPFGETQYF
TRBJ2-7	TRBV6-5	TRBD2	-	TGTGCCAGCAGTTACCAGGGAGGGACCTACGAGCAGTACTTC	CASSYQGGTYEQYF
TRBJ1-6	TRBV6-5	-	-	TGTGCCAGCAGTTACGCGGTCTCCTATAATTCACCCCTCCACTTT	CASSYAVSYNSPLHF
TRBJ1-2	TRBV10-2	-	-	TGCGCCAGCAGCCCGGGAGGGCTGGAGGGCTACACCTTC	CASSPGGLEGYTF
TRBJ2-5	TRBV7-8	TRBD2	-	TGTGCCAGCAGCTTAATGCGGGGGGAGGGGACCCAGTACTTC	CASSLMRGEGTQYF
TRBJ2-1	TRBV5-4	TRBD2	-	TGTGCCAGCAGCTTGCGGGAGGGCTACAATGAGCAGTTCTTC	CASSLREGYNEQFF
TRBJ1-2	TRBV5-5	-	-	TGTGCCAGCAGCTTGGCCCCCCATGACTATGGCTACACCTTC	CASSLAPHDYGYTF
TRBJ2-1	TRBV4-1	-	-	TGCGCCAGCAGCCAAGGGGCGGGGACAGCCGATTACAATGAGCAGTTCTTC	CASSQGAGTADYNEQFF
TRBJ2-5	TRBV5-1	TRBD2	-	TGCGCCAGCAGCCGGAGTACTAGCGGGGTTGAGACCCAGTACTTC	CASSRSTSGVETQYF
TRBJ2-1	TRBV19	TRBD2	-	TGTGCCAGTAGTGGGGGGACTAGCGGGAGGGCGGTTAACAATGAGCAGTTCTTC	CASSGGTSGRAVNNEQFF
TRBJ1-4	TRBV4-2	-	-	TGTGCCAGCAGCTCGGGGCAAGGGAGGGGTAATGAAAAACTGTTTTTT	CASSSGQGRGNEKLFF
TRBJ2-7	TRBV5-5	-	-	TGTGCCAGCAGCTTCGGGGTAGCGGTTACCTACGAGCAGTACTTC	CASSFGVAVTYEQYF
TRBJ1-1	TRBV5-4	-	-	TGTGCCAGCTGGGAGGGTTCTGGAGTAAACACTGAAGCTTTCTTT	CASWEGSGVNTEAFF
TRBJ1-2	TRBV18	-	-	TGTGCCAGCTCACCACCTTTGCAGGGGCCCGGAGACTATGGCTACACCTTC	CASSPPLQGPGDYGYTF
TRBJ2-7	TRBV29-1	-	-	TGCAGCGTCCTATTGACAGAAAGCTCCTACGAGCAGTACTTC	CSVLLTESSYEQYF